At least ten counts were recorded for the clone carrying this T cell receptor beta chain. The data were obtained in a study of HIV-infected patients and healthy controls. The germline V gene has CDR1 DFQATT and CDR2 SNEGSKA (reference sequence). The CDR3 runs 17 residues. Trimming cost V 0 bases and J 2 bases; bases outside gene matches: 10. One entry per CDR3 protein, called by TCRdb with MiXCR from the 5' RACE reads. The sample lists under 20,000 distinct CDR3 sequences, roughly 17% occurring once. The rearrangement joins TRBV20-1 to TRBJ1-5, with 7 bases matching TRBD1. The sequenced material came from CD8+ T cells from blood. The receptor was isolated from a human donor in good health. The CDR3 sequence is CSARDADSGGGNQPQHF. Written as DNA, the CDR3 is TGCAGTGCTAGAGATGCGGACTCAGGGGGTGGCAATCAGCCCCAGCATTTT.